This T cell receptor (beta chain) came from a study of blood T cell repertoires in COVID-19. CDR1 DFQATT and CDR2 SNEGSKA come from the germline V gene (reference sequence). V lost 3 bases and J lost 1, with 16 bases in between. The CDR3 has 15 residues. This clone was seen once. In the authors' methods: Estimated nucleated cell counts came from reference gene primer amplification. TCRdb's table, derived via immunoSEQ multiplex PCR, lists solely in-frame clones and lacks some. V and J calls and clone size are copied from that table; D and trimming were computed from the DNA. The table lists some 330,000 clones, approximately 90% of them singletons, with about 4% in the top ten.

Sequenced: PBMCs or T cells enriched from blood (not recorded which). This clonotype originated in a man aged 25-45 years who had recovered from COVID-19. The chain is built from TRBV20-1 and TRBJ2-7; possible D gene TRBD1, 5 bases. CDR3 protein: CSASPLDRKSYEQYF. The DNA of the CDR3 is TGCAGTGCTAGTCCCCTTGACAGAAAGTCCTACGAGCAGTACTTC.